This is a list of T cell receptor beta chains from one sample in a study of T-cell reconstitution after alpha-beta-depleted transplantation in children. TCRdb redid the calling of the PCR reads with MiXCR, one entry per CDR3 protein. The sample holds some 200,000 distinct CDR3 sequences, approximately 8.4% seen once. Here the sequenced sample was PBMCs, mostly from graft donor cells, taken 360 days after TCRalphabeta/CD19-depleted stem cell transplant. These receptors were collected from a male patient between 2 and 10 years old who had a stem cell transplant for acute myeloid leukemia, so the T cells may come from the graft donor. Each CDR3 is given with its conserved first and last residue. The D gene is left open where the match is weak. The size of a clone is reported for some rows only, either as once, few or many, or as a class for expanded clones.

D: -; size: few; V: TRBV18; J: TRBJ2-5; CDR3: CASSPPPRETQYF; DNA: TGTGCCAGCTCACCACCGCCGCGGGAGACCCAGTACTTC
D: TRBD1; size: -; V: TRBV5-1; J: TRBJ2-2; CDR3: CASSPGQGFNGELFF; DNA: TGCGCCAGCAGCCCGGGACAGGGCTTCAACGGGGAGCTGTTTTTT
D: TRBD2; size: many; V: TRBV10-3; J: TRBJ2-3; CDR3: CAISESPSGVTDTQYF; DNA: TGTGCCATCAGTGAGTCGCCTAGCGGGGTCACAGATACGCAGTATTTT
D: -; size: -; V: TRBV7-8; J: TRBJ2-7; CDR3: CASSLDGEVYEQYF; DNA: TGTGCCAGCAGCTTAGATGGGGAGGTCTACGAGCAGTACTTC
D: TRBD1; size: few; V: TRBV30; J: TRBJ1-5; CDR3: CAWSGGLSQPQHF; DNA: TGTGCCTGGTCAGGGGGGTTGAGTCAGCCCCAGCATTTT
D: -; size: few; V: TRBV29-1; J: TRBJ1-1; CDR3: CSVDSRQKNTEAFF; DNA: TGCAGCGTTGATAGTCGGCAGAAGAACACTGAAGCTTTCTTT
D: TRBD2; size: -; V: TRBV20-1; J: TRBJ2-2; CDR3: CSARDPLAGTGELFF; DNA: TGCAGTGCTAGAGATCCCCTAGCGGGAACCGGGGAGCTGTTTTTT
D: -; size: -; V: TRBV7-9; J: TRBJ2-5; CDR3: CASSFHGPQYF; DNA: TGTGCCAGCAGCTTCCACGGGCCCCAGTACTTC
D: -; size: many; V: TRBV29-1; J: TRBJ1-1; CDR3: CSADDSRAMNTEAFF; DNA: TGCAGCGCCGACGACAGTCGGGCCATGAACACTGAAGCTTTCTTT
D: TRBD2; size: many; V: TRBV4-3; J: TRBJ2-1; CDR3: CASSLTPASGPNEQFF; DNA: TGCGCCAGCAGCCTCACCCCCGCTAGCGGGCCTAATGAGCAGTTCTTC
D: TRBD1; size: many; V: TRBV29-1; J: TRBJ2-2; CDR3: CSVEGTGYTGELFF; DNA: TGCAGCGTTGAGGGGACAGGCTATACCGGGGAGCTGTTTTTT
D: -; size: many; V: TRBV7-3; J: TRBJ2-3; CDR3: CASSLAGPDTQYF; DNA: TGTGCCAGCAGCTTAGCAGGCCCAGATACGCAGTATTTT
D: TRBD1; size: many; V: TRBV5-1; J: TRBJ1-5; CDR3: CASSSGQGNQPQHF; DNA: TGTGCCAGCAGTTCGGGACAGGGGAATCAGCCCCAGCATTTT
D: -; size: -; V: TRBV5-1; J: TRBJ2-4; CDR3: CASSPGASGIQYF; DNA: TGCGCCAGCAGCCCCGGGGCGTCTGGGATTCAGTACTTC
D: -; size: many; V: TRBV5-1; J: TRBJ2-2; CDR3: CASSLASLAITGELFF; DNA: TGCGCCAGCAGCTTGGCCTCTCTAGCGATCACCGGGGAGCTGTTTTTT
D: -; size: many; V: TRBV5-1; J: TRBJ2-3; CDR3: CASRAEGHTDTQYF; DNA: TGCGCCAGCAGAGCAGAGGGGCACACAGATACGCAGTATTTT
D: -; size: -; V: TRBV11-2; J: TRBJ2-5; CDR3: CASSFLGRPQETQYF; DNA: TGTGCCAGCAGCTTCTTGGGTCGGCCCCAAGAGACCCAGTACTTC
D: -; size: many; V: TRBV7-2; J: TRBJ2-5; CDR3: CASSYFTVLKSQETQYF; DNA: TGTGCCAGCAGCTACTTCACGGTTTTAAAGTCCCAAGAGACCCAGTACTTC
D: TRBD1; size: many; V: TRBV18; J: TRBJ1-1; CDR3: CASSPPAGGWTEAFF; DNA: TGTGCCAGCTCACCACCGGCAGGGGGCTGGACTGAAGCTTTCTTT
D: -; size: many; V: TRBV10-3; J: TRBJ2-7; CDR3: CAISLNRDHEQYF; DNA: TGTGCCATCAGCCTAAACAGGGACCACGAGCAGTACTTC
D: -; size: few; V: TRBV7-3; J: TRBJ2-1; CDR3: CASSFTLFADYNEQFF; DNA: TGTGCCAGCAGCTTCACACTATTCGCTGATTACAATGAGCAGTTCTTC
D: TRBD1; size: many; V: TRBV5-1; J: TRBJ2-1; CDR3: CASSLNPGTDNEQFF; DNA: TGCGCCAGCAGCTTGAATCCCGGGACAGACAATGAGCAGTTCTTC
D: -; size: -; V: TRBV15; J: TRBJ2-2; CDR3: CATSRDVGSGELFF; DNA: TGTGCCACCAGCAGAGATGTAGGGTCCGGGGAGCTGTTTTTT
D: -; size: few; V: TRBV7-2; J: TRBJ2-2; CDR3: CASSSRGPTNTGELFF; DNA: TGTGCCAGCAGCTCCAGGGGCCCGACCAACACCGGGGAGCTGTTTTTT
D: -; size: -; V: TRBV2; J: TRBJ2-2; CDR3: CAISLPPNTGELFF; DNA: TGTGCCATCTCGCTGCCCCCGAACACCGGGGAGCTGTTTTTT
D: -; size: -; V: TRBV25-1; J: TRBJ1-5; CDR3: CASPSRVMNKPQHF; DNA: TGTGCCAGCCCTTCTCGGGTAATGAATAAACCCCAGCATTTT
D: TRBD1; size: many; V: TRBV29-1; J: TRBJ1-4; CDR3: CSARTGANEKLFF; DNA: TGCAGCGCCCGGACAGGAGCTAATGAAAAACTGTTTTTT
D: -; size: many; V: TRBV7-9; J: TRBJ2-7; CDR3: CASSPPVNYEQYF; DNA: TGTGCCAGCAGCCCCCCGGTAAACTACGAGCAGTACTTC
D: -; size: medium-sized; V: TRBV29-1; J: TRBJ2-5; CDR3: CSVDVGPVQETQYF; DNA: TGCAGCGTTGACGTAGGTCCAGTCCAAGAGACCCAGTACTTC
D: TRBD1; size: -; V: TRBV10-3; J: TRBJ2-2; CDR3: CAISEDRGRWTGELFF; DNA: TGTGCCATCAGTGAGGACAGGGGCCGGTGGACCGGGGAGCTGTTTTTT
D: -; size: many; V: TRBV5-1; J: TRBJ2-1; CDR3: CASSASRLDYSYNEQFF; DNA: TGCGCCAGCAGCGCCTCTCGATTAGACTATTCCTACAATGAGCAGTTCTTC
D: TRBD1; size: few; V: TRBV5-6; J: TRBJ2-3; CDR3: CASSLSLDRGLRRTDTQYF; DNA: TGTGCCAGCAGCTTGTCCCTGGACAGGGGGTTGAGAAGAACAGATACGCAGTATTTT
D: -; size: many; V: TRBV4-3; J: TRBJ2-3; CDR3: CASSQVLATDTQYF; DNA: TGCGCCAGCAGCCAAGTGCTAGCCACAGATACGCAGTATTTT
D: -; size: few; V: TRBV3-1; J: TRBJ1-2; CDR3: CASSQAYQGIVGGYTF; DNA: TGTGCCAGCAGCCAAGCCTACCAGGGGATCGTTGGGGGCTACACCTTC
D: -; size: many; V: TRBV20-1; J: TRBJ2-1; CDR3: CSAWDSSSYNEQFF; DNA: TGCAGTGCCTGGGACTCCAGCTCCTACAATGAGCAGTTCTTC
D: TRBD1; size: -; V: TRBV6-2/TRBV6-3; J: TRBJ2-5; CDR3: CASSYSFPGQGNQETQYF; DNA: TGTGCCAGCAGTTACTCGTTCCCGGGACAGGGCAACCAAGAGACCCAGTACTTC
D: -; size: -; V: TRBV5-5; J: TRBJ1-2; CDR3: CASSLSTDPNYGYTF; DNA: TGTGCCAGCAGCTTGTCGACAGACCCTAACTATGGCTACACCTTC
D: -; size: -; V: TRBV6-1; J: TRBJ1-2; CDR3: CASSPGRIPLRGYTF; DNA: TGTGCCAGCAGTCCCGGACGGATTCCTCTTAGGGGCTACACCTTC
D: TRBD2; size: few; V: TRBV29-1; J: TRBJ2-1; CDR3: CSVENGVASGRSYNEQFF; DNA: TGCAGCGTTGAGAACGGGGTCGCTAGCGGGAGGTCCTACAATGAGCAGTTCTTC
D: TRBD2; size: many; V: TRBV15; J: TRBJ2-3; CDR3: CATSRTSGGVLDTQYF; DNA: TGTGCCACCAGCAGGACTAGCGGGGGAGTCCTGGATACGCAGTATTTT
D: -; size: many; V: TRBV29-1; J: TRBJ2-1; CDR3: CSVLSSASSYNEQFF; DNA: TGCAGCGTTCTTTCTAGCGCCAGCTCCTACAATGAGCAGTTCTTC
D: -; size: -; V: TRBV12-3/TRBV12-4; J: TRBJ1-4; CDR3: CASGGQDREKLFF; DNA: TGTGCCAGCGGCGGTCAGGATCGCGAAAAACTGTTTTTT
D: TRBD2; size: few; V: TRBV18; J: TRBJ2-1; CDR3: CASSRTSGNSYNEQFF; DNA: TGTGCCAGCTCCCGGACTAGCGGGAACTCCTACAATGAGCAGTTCTTC
D: -; size: few; V: TRBV3-1; J: TRBJ2-7; CDR3: CASSQGGRAYEQYF; DNA: TGTGCCAGCAGCCAAGGGGGTAGGGCCTACGAGCAGTACTTC
D: TRBD2; size: -; V: TRBV20-1; J: TRBJ2-1; CDR3: CSARGAGGNNEQFF; DNA: TGCAGTGCTAGGGGGGCGGGGGGGAACAATGAGCAGTTCTTC
D: -; size: once; V: TRBV12-3/TRBV12-4; J: TRBJ1-2; CDR3: CASSSQQGRGYTF; DNA: TGTGCCAGCAGTTCACAACAGGGTCGGGGCTACACCTTC
D: -; size: many; V: TRBV24-1; J: TRBJ2-2; CDR3: CATSDLTTGELFF; DNA: TGTGCCACCAGTGACCTTACCACCGGGGAGCTGTTTTTT
D: -; size: many; V: TRBV20-1; J: TRBJ2-2; CDR3: CSASDSANTGELFF; DNA: TGCAGTGCCTCAGACAGTGCCAACACCGGGGAGCTGTTTTTT
D: TRBD2; size: many; V: TRBV12-3/TRBV12-4; J: TRBJ2-7; CDR3: CASSLQTSGRALYEQYF; DNA: TGTGCCAGCAGTCTCCAGACTAGCGGGAGGGCCCTCTACGAGCAGTACTTC
D: TRBD2; size: many; V: TRBV12-3/TRBV12-4; J: TRBJ2-1; CDR3: CASSRAGDPYNEQFF; DNA: TGTGCCAGCAGTCGAGCGGGGGACCCCTACAATGAGCAGTTCTTC